The 24 T cell receptor beta chains in this list originate from one sample, sequenced in a study of shared clonotypes between healthy human individuals. Data came from immunoSEQ multiplex PCR; TCRdb stores just in-frame clones and leaves some out. Of some 2.3 million clones detected, more than 80% appear once; the ten largest clones hold 0.39%. The sequenced sample was naive CD4+ T cells from PBMCs. Subset indicated: CD45RA+ positively selected. The receptors shown here come from a young man in good health. Some clones in this sample may be carry-over from other donors' samples.

This sequence joins TRBV4-1 and TRBJ2-7; no clear D. V was cut by 3 bases and J by 2 bases, with 14 bases left in between. The germline CDR1 and CDR2 sequences are MGHRA and YSYEKL. There are 15 residues in the CDR3. CDR3 sequence reads: CASSHPSAQTYEQYF. The CDR3 DNA sequence: TGCGCCAGCAGCCACCCCTCAGCGCAGACCTACGAGCAGTACTTC.

The chain combines TRBV5-6 with TRBJ2-5; TRBD1 agrees at 9 bases. TRBJ2-7 matches the DNA end more closely, so the J call is doubtful. CDR1 and CDR2 from the germline V gene are SGHDT and YYEEEE. CDR3 length: 14 amino acids. Here the CDR3 DNA reads TGTGCCAGCAGCCTGGACAGGGGAATATACGAGCAGTACTTC. Translating gives CASSLDRGIYEQYF.

This chain connects TRBV19 to TRBJ1-5; D not certain. The V end was cut by 0 bases, the J end by 7 bases, with 10 bases between. The CDR3 loop spans 14 amino acids. CDR1 is LNHDA and CDR2 is SQIVND in the germline V gene (reference sequence). CDR3 amino acids: CASSIDRQRQPQHF. CDR3 nucleotide sequence: TGTGCCAGTAGTATAGATCGCCAGAGGCAGCCCCAGCATTTT.

The DNA of the CDR3 is TGCGCCAGCAGCCCGGTAAAGACCCAGTACTTC. Its protein product is CASSPVKTQYF. J is TRBJ2-5 and V is TRBV4-1; D gene ambiguous. Germline V gene data show CDR1 as MGHRA and CDR2 as YSYEKL. This CDR3 contains 11 residues. V lost 4 bases, J lost 6 bases, and 6 bases lay in between.

The V call is TRBV11-2, the J call TRBJ1-2, with D uncertain. Germline lookup yields CDR1 SGHAT and CDR2 FQNNGV. The CDR3 contains 14 residues. Trimming removed 0 bases at V and 6 bases at J, with 11 bases between. The CDR3 loop is CASSLEGLVNGYTF. As DNA, the CDR3 is TGTGCCAGCAGCTTAGAGGGGTTGGTGAATGGCTACACCTTC.

The chain links TRBV5-1 to TRBJ2-3; 9 nucleotides align to TRBD1. Germline V gene sequence: CDR1 SGHRS, CDR2 YFSETQ. The CDR3 covers 17 residues. Trimming took 4 bases from V and 0 from J; bases not matched to a gene: 9. The CDR3 nucleotides are TGCGCCAGCAGCAGGGGACAGGGACATTCTAGCACAGATACGCAGTATTTT. Amino acids: CASSRGQGHSSTDTQYF.

This clone was seen only once. Other DNA sequences within the sample encode an identical CDR3. The chain joins TRBV27 to TRBJ2-7; TRBD2 is a possible D gene (6 bases). Germline V gives CDR1 MNHEY, CDR2 SMNVEV (reference sequence). V lost 5 bases, J lost 3 bases, and 11 bases lay in between. The CDR3 contains 13 residues. For the CDR3, the DNA is TGTGCCAGCAGTCCTCGGGGACTCTACGAGCAGTACTTC. It codes for CASSPRGLYEQYF.

With respect to this clone: The sample has other DNA sequences that encode this CDR3 too. The gene calls are TRBV7-9 and TRBJ2-2; TRBD2 agrees at 7 bases. Germline trimming cut 5 bases from V and 4 bases from J; bases unmatched to any gene: 1. This CDR3 region has 13 residues. The germline V gene encodes CDR1 SEHNR and CDR2 FQNEAQ (reference sequence). Here the CDR3 reads CASSRGGTGELFF. CDR3 nucleotides: TGTGCCAGCAGCCGCGGGGGCACCGGGGAGCTGTTTTTT.

The chain is built from TRBV2 and TRBJ1-2, with a weak D call TRBD1 (6 bases). CDR3 size: 13 residues. Trimming shortened V by 4 bases and J by 4 bases, and 10 bases separated the two germline ends. Germline CDR1 is SNHLY and CDR2 is FYNNEI. CDR3 sequence: CASSGGGLYGYTF. The CDR3 coding sequence is TGTGCCAGCAGTGGGGGGGGCCTCTATGGCTACACCTTC.

This clone was seen a single time. In DNA form, the CDR3 reads TGCGCCAGCAGCTTGGAAGGTCAGGTCGGGAACACCGGGGAGCTGTTTTTT. Translating it yields CASSLEGQVGNTGELFF. The V gene is TRBV5-1, the J gene TRBJ2-2; D ambiguous. The germline gives CDR1 SGHRS, CDR2 YFSETQ. The CDR3 is 17 amino acids. The germline V and J ends were trimmed by 0 bases and 1 base, with 13 bases remaining between them.

V usage is TRBV5-4 and J usage is TRBJ2-7, with D possibly matching TRBD1 (7 bases). V was shortened by 4 bases and J by 6 bases, with 20 bases between the two germline ends. The CDR3 extends over 15 amino acids. CDR1 SGHNT and CDR2 YYREEE come from the germline V gene (reference sequence). The CDR3 DNA follows: TGTGCCAGCAGCCCCGGAGGGACAGCTCCTAGCGAGCAGTACTTC. It yields the protein CASSPGGTAPSEQYF.

The chain recombines TRBV11-1 with TRBJ1-1, with D perhaps TRBD1 (5 bases). With 1 base removed from V and 2 bases from J, the gap between germline ends came to 8 bases. The length of the CDR3 is 14 residues. The germline V gene encodes CDR1 SGHAT and CDR2 FQDESV (reference sequence). The CDR3 loop reads CASSLGQGNTEAFF. DNA for the CDR3: TGTGCCAGCAGCTTAGGCCAGGGAAACACTGAAGCTTTCTTT.

V is TRBV6-1 and J is TRBJ2-3; D ambiguous. The length of the CDR3 is 13 residues. Germline V gene lookup returns CDR1 MNHNS and CDR2 SASEGT. The V and J ends lost 2 bases and 4 bases respectively, with 7 bases between them. DNA for the CDR3: TGTGCCAGCAGTGAAAGTCTAGCAGATACGCAGTATTTT. Protein sequence: CASSESLADTQYF.

The V gene is TRBV28, the J gene TRBJ1-2; TRBD1 is a possible D gene (5 bases). Between the trimmed V and J ends, which lost 11 bases and 4 bases, there was a span of 11 bases. The germline gives CDR1 MDHEN, CDR2 SYDVKM. This CDR3 spans 11 amino acids. CDR3 sequence reads: CAGGTGYGYTF. Written as DNA, the CDR3 is TGTGCCGGAGGGACGGGCTATGGCTACACCTTC.

The chain joins TRBV2 to TRBJ1-5; the match to TRBD1 covers 8 bases. The CDR3 consists of 17 residues. J lost 1 base, V lost 9 bases, and 14 bases had no gene match. CDR1 SNHLY and CDR2 FYNNEI come from the germline V gene. CDR3 loop: CASLERRRGRSNQPQHF. The CDR3 nucleotides are TGTGCCAGTCTTGAGCGCCGCAGGGGGCGAAGCAATCAGCCCCAGCATTTT.

The chain combines TRBV27 with TRBJ1-5, with D perhaps matching TRBD1 (6 bases). The CDR3 is 14 amino acids. Trimming took off 6 bases at V and 3 bases at J, with 12 bases between the two ends. Germline values: CDR1 MNHEY, CDR2 SMNVEV (reference sequence). The CDR3 here is CASRRGLDNQPQHF. The CDR3 DNA is TGTGCCAGCAGACGGGGGCTCGACAATCAGCCCCAGCATTTT.

The J gene is TRBJ2-7, the V gene TRBV6-1, with 9 bases aligning to TRBD2. This CDR3 has 14 amino acids. Germline CDR1 reads MNHNS; CDR2 reads SASEGT. J lost 4 bases, V lost 3 bases, and 4 bases had no gene match. As DNA, the CDR3 is TGTGCCAGCAGTGAGACTAGCGGCCTTTACGAGCAGTACTTC. Its translation: CASSETSGLYEQYF.

The genes are TRBV28 and TRBJ2-1, with 14 positions matching TRBD2. Losses at the gene ends were 5 bases for V and 7 bases for J; bases not matched to a gene: 16. Looked up from germline, CDR1 is MDHEN and CDR2 is SYDVKM. The CDR3 has 19 residues. The CDR3 DNA reads TGTGCCAGCAGTAGCACCGGGACTAGCGGGAGTTTTGGTCGGAATGAGCAGTTCTTC. As protein: CASSSTGTSGSFGRNEQFF.

The gene calls are TRBV6-5 and TRBJ2-1; 7 nucleotides match TRBD2. Germline V gene sequence: CDR1 MNHEY, CDR2 SVGAGI. This CDR3 comprises 15 residues. Germline trimming cut 5 bases from V and 10 bases from J; bases unmatched to any gene: 14. The CDR3 DNA reads as TGTGCCAGCAGTACCCCGGGACTACCCAGCGGAGAGCAGTTCTTC. The encoded protein is CASSTPGLPSGEQFF.

V usage is TRBV28 and J usage is TRBJ1-5; possibly TRBD1 for D (6 bases). The CDR3 covers 16 residues. The germline V gene encodes CDR1 MDHEN and CDR2 SYDVKM. V was trimmed by 7 bases and J by 0 bases, leaving 16 bases between them. CDR3 bases: TGTGCCAGCAACAGGGACGGGTATTATAGCAATCAGCCCCAGCATTTT. It translates to CASNRDGYYSNQPQHF.

This chain uses TRBV10-3 with TRBJ1-2; 7 nucleotides agree with TRBD1. This CDR3 spans 16 amino acids. Germline V lookup: CDR1 ENHRY, CDR2 SYGVKD. J gave up 4 bases and V 4 bases, and 12 bases lay outside the gene matches. The CDR3 region is CAISARAMTGPYGYTF. The CDR3 bases are TGTGCCATCAGTGCCCGTGCAATGACAGGGCCCTATGGCTACACCTTC.

This clone is a singleton in its sample. Other DNA sequences from this sample encode an identical CDR3 as well. The chain couples TRBV5-1 to TRBJ2-1, with D uncertain. The V and J ends lost 0 bases and 4 bases respectively, with 5 bases between them. The CDR3 runs to 13 residues. From germline, CDR1 is SGHRS and CDR2 YFSETQ. The CDR3 DNA reads as TGCGCCAGCAGCTTGGAACCTTACAATGAGCAGTTCTTC. Its translation is CASSLEPYNEQFF.

The rearrangement uses TRBV18 and TRBJ1-5; 8 bases map to TRBD1. There are 16 residues in the CDR3. CDR1 KGHSH and CDR2 LQKENI come from the germline V gene. V was pared by 1 base and J by 1 base, with 3 bases of the junction left unmatched. CDR3 DNA: TGTGCCAGCTCACCACGAAACAGGGGGAGCAATCAGCCCCAGCATTTT. Its translation is CASSPRNRGSNQPQHF.

The chain has TRBV7-2 and TRBJ1-1, with D unclear. Trimming took 5 bases from V and 1 from J, leaving 14 bases between them. In germline, CDR1 is SGHTA, CDR2 FQGNSA. The CDR3 loop spans 15 amino acids. CDR3 DNA: TGTGCCAGCAGCCCCCTTAAGGCCGGGAACACTGAAGCTTTCTTT. As protein: CASSPLKAGNTEAFF.